This record covers a single TCR beta chain. Other nucleotide sequences from this sample produce the same CDR3. The sample comes from a study of blood T cell repertoires in COVID-19. Authors' processing steps: Amplified reference gene primers provided the basis for estimating nucleated cell counts. Repertoires were generated with immunoSEQ multiplex PCR, while TCRdb's copy carries only in-frame clones and drops some. The V and J calls and clone size come from that table; D and trimming were worked out from the DNA. The data hold 90,000 to 120,000 clones, with approximately 88% observed a single time. The CDR3 runs to 14 residues. CDR1 is LGHNA and CDR2 is YSLEER in the germline V gene. The junction had 1 base not matched to a gene; V was cut back by 4 bases and J by 5 bases.

The receptor's source is a man aged 40-49 years with active or convalescent COVID-19. This chain uses TRBV4-3 with TRBJ1-4; 10 bases are shared with TRBD1. The sample taken for sequencing was peripheral blood. CDR3 in DNA: TGCGCCAGCAGCCCGGGACAGGGGAATGAAAAACTGTTTTTT. Its translation is CASSPGQGNEKLFF.